This T cell receptor (beta chain) comes out of a study of T-cell memory formation after mild COVID-19 (dated by TCRdb to about 2021). For context, the study as a whole: Most TCR sequence clusters were specific to one of the two donors. In two donors, T-cell clones that expanded and contracted after mild COVID-19 were tracked by sequencing TCRalpha and TCRbeta repertoires over time. Two young, previously healthy adult volunteers made up the cohort, one male and one female. The paper's findings and limits, for the study overall: Some responding clones were found in pre-infection memory, which suggests that pre-existing cross-reactive memory T cells took part in the SARS-CoV-2 response. From day 15 to 85, contracting clones showed balanced CD4/CD8 phenotypes, whereas a second wave of clones that expanded from day 15 to 37 leaned towards CD4+. SARS-CoV-2 specificity of the second-wave clones peaking on day 37 was not confirmed. Only a couple of mild cases were covered in the study, and larger cohorts including severe cases with pre-infection samples were considered necessary. Contracting CD4+ clones were found mainly in CM and EM memory subsets, while CD8+ clones were enriched in EMRA.

This clonotype was seen more than once but under ten times. It has no known antigen specificity. No much larger clone exists at a distance of one base, and base qualities are not known. The sample was run on an Illumina NovaSeq 6000. TCRalpha and TCRbeta cDNA libraries were constructed by 5'RACE with constant-segment primers, with sample barcodes and unique molecular identifiers being introduced. Trizol reagent was used to extract RNA from every sample. Libraries were amplified in two PCR steps, with a second sample barcode and Illumina TruSeq adapters added in the second step. The libraries were sequenced on an Illumina NovaSeq using 2 x 150 bp paired-end reads. Per the original workflow: Demultiplexing of reads and collapsing into UMI-guided consensus sequences were performed with migec v1.2.7. Using mixcr v2.1.11, UMI consensuses were aligned to TRA and TRB V and J templates and then assembled into clonotypes. Expanded or contracted clonotypes were those called significant by both edgeR and NoisET, with noise models trained on biological replicates. For edgeR calls, a false discovery rate-adjusted p below 0.01 and a log2 fold-change threshold of 1 were applied. As an exploratory analysis of dynamics, max-normalized trajectories of the 1000 most abundant clonotypes were examined by PCA with hierarchical clustering. Separately sequenced CD4+ and CD8+ repertoires were used to assign a CD4 or CD8 phenotype to each responding clone. The public reads were quality trimmed at Q25 with fastp and then assembled into clones with MiXCR by TCRdb, keeping productive beta chains. Each CDR3 protein appears once, grouped with its most common genes and DNA. TCRdb, not the authors, supplied the V and J calls. The sample table records 68,000 or so distinct CDR3 sequences; over 15% of these occur just once. Of the sample, 25% to 35% is held by the ten largest clones.

The CDR1 and CDR2 encoded by the germline V gene are MNHNS and SASEGT. V and J are truncated by 9 bases and 1 base respectively, leaving an intervening sequence of 10 bases. The CDR3 has 12 amino acids, counting the end cysteine and phenylalanine. The kept DNA is CDR3 alone, 36 bases in frame from the first base. Ficoll-Paque density gradient centrifugation was used to isolate PBMCs. The receptor chain draws on TRBV6-1 and TRBJ2-7; no D gene can be assigned with confidence. Sequencing used PBMCs or a T cell subset sorted from them (not recorded which). The sequence derives from an adult woman who had mild COVID-19 (a few samples of this study predate the infection). The sample titles of this study are shuffled in the database, so cell type and time point are left out; the donor was told from shared clones. In nucleotides, the sequence is TGTGCCAGTAGCCGGTCTTCCTACGAGCAGTACTTC. It is translated as CASSRSSYEQYF.